These 31 T cell receptor beta chains were sequenced from one sample in a study of identical twins. TCRdb reanalysed the 5' RACE reads using MiXCR and keeps one entry per CDR3 protein. The top ten hold more than 0.25% of the sample, which has more than 1.5 million distinct CDR3 sequences, around 29% seen once. The sample taken for sequencing was cord blood. The receptors were sampled from a newborn girl in good health.

The chain recombines TRBV10-2 with TRBJ1-1; D is unresolved. The germline V gene encodes CDR1 WSHSY and CDR2 SAAADI. CDR3 length: 12 residues. V lost 0 bases to trimming and J lost 6 bases, with 5 bases between them. CDR3 sequence (DNA): TGCGCCAGCAGTGAGTCTGGGGCTGAAGCTTTCTTT. Translated, it gives CASSESGAEAFF.

The chain employs TRBV5-1 and TRBJ1-2, with D unresolved. The length of the CDR3 is 15 residues. Germline-derived CDR1 and CDR2 are SGHRS and YFSETQ. The ends were cut back, 1 base at V and 2 bases at J, with 12 bases in the middle. CDR3 in DNA: TGCGCCAGCAGCTTGTCTGGTCAGGAGAACTATGGCTACACCTTC. It yields the protein CASSLSGQENYGYTF. Filled out from reference TRBV5-1 and TRBJ1-2, the complete variable domain reads KAGVTQTPRYLIKTRGQQVTLSCSPISGHRSVSWYQQTPGQGLQFLFEYFSETQRNKGNFPGRFSGRQFSNSRSEMNVSTLELGDSALYLCASSLSGQENYGYTFGSGTRLTVV.

This clonotype was observed a few times. V and J are TRBV2 and TRBJ2-1; tentatively, D is TRBD2 (5 bases). Germline CDR1 is SNHLY and CDR2 is FYNNEI. Trimming shortened V by 7 bases and J by 0 bases, and 13 bases separated the two germline ends. The CDR3 runs to 15 residues. As DNA, the CDR3 is TGTGCCAGCAAAGTGGGAGTTAGCTCCTACAATGAGCAGTTCTTC. Translating it yields CASKVGVSSYNEQFF.

The chain couples TRBV20-1 to TRBJ2-1; 9 nucleotides match TRBD2. From germline, CDR1 is DFQATT and CDR2 SNEGSKA (reference sequence). CDR3 length equals 13 residues. After removal of 1 base from V and 6 bases from J, the junction contained 1 base not matched to a gene. CDR3 DNA: TGCAGTGCTAGAGTTAGCGGGAGCAATGAGCAGTTCTTC. Protein product: CSARVSGSNEQFF.

V usage is TRBV27 and J usage is TRBJ1-6; the D is unclear. The V end was cut by 6 bases, the J end by 4 bases, with 10 bases between. The CDR3 covers 14 residues. The V gene's germline CDR1 is MNHEY and CDR2 SMNVEV (reference sequence). The CDR3 region has the DNA TGTGCCAGCAGCCGTCAGAGATATAATTCACCCCTCCACTTT. This sequence encodes CASSRQRYNSPLHF.

The rearrangement joins TRBV2 to TRBJ1-1; D is uncertain. The CDR3 sequence is 14 residues long. Trimming stripped 2 bases from V and 0 bases from J, with 7 bases between. Germline values: CDR1 SNHLY, CDR2 FYNNEI. The CDR3 DNA reads TGTGCCAGCAGTGAAAGGTTGGTGAACACTGAAGCTTTCTTT. Translation: CASSERLVNTEAFF.

In this sample, this clonotype turned up many times. This chain connects TRBV2 to TRBJ2-3; no clear D gene. The CDR3 is made up of 15 amino acids. Germline loops: CDR1 SNHLY, CDR2 FYNNEI. Trimming left V 2 bases short and J 4 bases short, with 13 bases between. CDR3 amino acids: CASSEKLWRPDTQYF. The DNA of the CDR3 is TGTGCCAGCAGTGAAAAGCTCTGGAGACCAGATACGCAGTATTTT.

The chain carries TRBV7-6 and TRBJ2-1; D gene ambiguous. V lost 3 bases and J 9 bases, leaving 21 bases between the germline ends. This CDR3 has 16 amino acids. The germline V gene encodes CDR1 SGHVS and CDR2 FNYEAQ. In DNA form, the CDR3 reads TGTGCCAGCAGCTTGAGAACACCTTCCCCTGGTGTTGAGCAGTTCTTC. This encodes CASSLRTPSPGVEQFF. Supplemented by reference TRBV7-6 and TRBJ2-1, the full variable domain reads GAGVSQSPRYKVTKRGQDVALRCDPISGHVSLYWYRQALGQGPEFLTYFNYEAQQDKSGLPNDRFSAERPEGSISTLTIQRTEQRDSAMYRCASSLRTPSPGVEQFFGPGTRLTVL.

This clonotype was detected only a few times. The V and J genes are TRBV21-1 and TRBJ2-4; the table's D call of TRBD1 was not tested on the DNA. TRBV21-1 is designated a pseudogene. The CDR3 totals 15 residues. In nucleotides, the CDR3 is TGTGCCAGCAGCAAAGGGGGGACAGCCAAAAACATTCAGTACTTC. Translated, it gives CASSKGGTAKNIQYF.

The chain is built from TRBV6-5 and TRBJ1-3; D gene uncertain. This CDR3 is built from 16 residues. Between the trimmed V and J ends, which lost 2 bases and 3 bases, there was a span of 14 bases. Germline V gene data show CDR1 as MNHEY and CDR2 as SVGAGI. The CDR3 sequence: CASSYDHTHRGNTIYF. The CDR3 DNA sequence: TGTGCCAGCAGTTACGATCATACACACCGTGGAAACACCATATATTTT.

This chain joins TRBV7-9 and TRBJ1-2, with D uncertain. CDR1 is SEHNR and CDR2 is FQNEAQ in the germline V gene (reference sequence). CDR3 length equals 16 residues. V lost 4 bases to trimming and J lost 0 bases, with 15 bases between them. CDR3 sequence reads: CASSSWLLTTNYGYTF. Here the CDR3 DNA reads TGTGCCAGCAGCTCATGGTTGCTCACAACTAACTATGGCTACACCTTC.

This chain links TRBV27 with TRBJ2-3, with unresolved D. The germline V gene encodes CDR1 MNHEY and CDR2 SMNVEV (reference sequence). The CDR3 sequence is 14 residues long. Trimming cost V 4 bases and J 8 bases, with 16 bases left between them. The CDR3 DNA reads TGTGCCAGCAGTTCCCCGGTAGGGATGGGTACGCAGTATTTT. Its translation: CASSSPVGMGTQYF.

This clonotype was counted a few times. The gene calls are TRBV12-3 or TRBV12-4 and TRBJ2-2, with TRBD2 matching over 7 bases. V lost 3 bases, J lost 7 bases, and 5 bases stayed unmatched. CDR3 length: 14 amino acids. The CDR3 nucleotides are TGTGCCAGCAGTTTTGGCGGGGGAATCGGGGAGCTGTTTTTT. The encoded protein is CASSFGGGIGELFF.

Note on this clonotype: At one boundary the junction diverges from the germline segment, which might be a read error. The chain combines TRBV12-3 or TRBV12-4 with TRBJ2-7, with D perhaps assigned TRBD1 or TRBD2 (6 bases each). CDR3 length equals 14 residues. The CDR3 reads CACSLWGASYEQYF. The DNA for the CDR3 is TGTGCCTGCAGTTTATGGGGGGCCTCCTACGAGCAGTACTTC.

This clonotype was found a few times. The chain has TRBV25-1 and TRBJ2-5; D possibly uses TRBD1 or TRBD2 (6 bases each). Germline assignment: CDR1 MGHDK and CDR2 SYGVNS. V was pared by 2 bases and J by 5 bases, with 12 bases between. The CDR3 consists of 14 residues. CDR3 DNA: TGTGCCAGCAGTGAAGAGAGGGGGACTGAGACCCAGTACTTC. Translated: CASSEERGTETQYF.

In this sample, this clonotype turned up a few times. The chain has TRBV20-1 and TRBJ2-6; tentative D call: TRBD2 (7 bases). Germline V CDR1 and CDR2: DFQATT, SNEGSKA (reference sequence). This CDR3 spans 15 amino acids. V lost 4 bases and J lost 0, with 10 bases in between. CDR3 loop: CSAKGEGSGANVLTF. DNA of the CDR3: TGCAGTGCTAAGGGGGAGGGCTCTGGGGCCAACGTCCTGACTTTC.

This chain joins TRBV20-1 and TRBJ2-1; the D gene could be TRBD1 or TRBD2 (5 bases each). This CDR3 has 13 residues. Trimming took off 8 bases at V and 2 bases at J, with 13 bases between the two ends. CDR1 and CDR2 from the germline V gene are DFQATT and SNEGSKA (reference sequence). CDR3 in amino acids: CSFPGPTYNEQFF. CDR3 bases: TGCAGTTTCCCGGGACCAACCTACAATGAGCAGTTCTTC.

The chain uses TRBV29-1 and TRBJ2-2; tentatively, D is TRBD2 (6 bases). This CDR3 region has 13 residues. The germline CDR1 and CDR2 sequences are SQVTM and ANQGSEA. The ends were cut back, 4 bases at V and 7 bases at J, with 13 bases in the middle. The CDR3: CSVVLGGIGELFF. CDR3 DNA sequence: TGCAGCGTTGTCCTCGGCGGGATCGGGGAGCTGTTTTTT.

This clonotype appeared a few times. The chain links TRBV12-5 to TRBJ2-4; TRBD1 is a possible D gene (6 bases). The DNA end lines up better with TRBJ2-5; the J call may be wrong. Germline CDR1 and CDR2: LGHNT and FRNRAP. This CDR3 is 17 amino acids long. For the CDR3, the DNA is TGTGCTAGTGGCTATTGCCCCGGGACACCGGATTCCAAGACCCAGTACTTC. Translation: CASGYCPGTPDSKTQYF.

The gene calls are TRBV12-3 or TRBV12-4 and TRBJ2-7, with 7 bases that match TRBD2. This CDR3 has 14 amino acids. With 3 bases clipped from V and 5 bases from J, the junction kept 7 bases outside the gene matches. CDR3 amino acids: CASSFRSGTDEQYF. The CDR3 region has the DNA TGTGCCAGCAGTTTCCGCAGCGGGACCGACGAGCAGTACTTC.

This clonotype was observed at least ten times. The chain links TRBV5-1 to TRBJ2-1; TRBD2 might be the D (5 bases). Trimming removed 4 bases from V and 3 bases from J, with 8 bases in between. The CDR3 spans 13 residues. The germline V gene encodes CDR1 SGHRS and CDR2 YFSETQ. The CDR3 protein is CASSGSLYNEQFF. The CDR3 DNA sequence: TGCGCCAGCAGCGGGAGTCTCTACAATGAGCAGTTCTTC.

This clonotype has only a few counts. V is TRBV7-8 and J is TRBJ2-4; 8 bases line up with TRBD1. CDR1 SGHVS and CDR2 FQNEAQ come from the germline V gene. This CDR3 contains 17 residues. J lost 0 bases, V lost 0 bases, and 4 bases had no gene match. CDR3 nucleotide sequence: TGTGCCAGCAGCTTAGCACGTCAGGGGGCAGCCAAAAACATTCAGTACTTC. Protein: CASSLARQGAAKNIQYF.

V and J are TRBV19 and TRBJ1-2; D not certain. Germline lookup yields CDR1 LNHDA and CDR2 SQIVND (reference sequence). Trimming stripped 7 bases from V and 4 bases from J, with 13 bases between. This CDR3 has 13 residues. The CDR3 spells CASTVSILYGYTF. The CDR3 nucleotides are TGTGCCAGTACTGTGTCCATCCTCTATGGCTACACCTTC.

The CDR3 DNA follows: TGTGCCAGCAGGGCCGACAGGGATCCTGAAGCTTTCTTT. Its protein is CASRADRDPEAFF. J is TRBJ1-1 and V is TRBV2; 7 positions agree with TRBD1. The CDR3 is made up of 13 amino acids. Germline V gene sequence: CDR1 SNHLY, CDR2 FYNNEI. The V gene end was trimmed by 6 bases and the J gene end by 6 bases; junction bases not matched to a gene: 7.

This clonotype appeared a few times. This chain joins TRBV9 and TRBJ1-2; the D is unclear. Germline CDR1 reads SGDLS; CDR2 reads YYNGEE. V dropped 0 bases and J dropped 3 bases, with 12 bases sitting between them. CDR3 length: 15 residues. The CDR3 is CASSVESVGDYGYTF. The CDR3 bases are TGTGCCAGCAGCGTAGAAAGCGTTGGAGACTATGGCTACACCTTC.

This chain connects TRBV20-1 to TRBJ2-5; 12 bases agree with TRBD2. CDR1 and CDR2 from the germline V gene are DFQATT and SNEGSKA (reference sequence). The CDR3 loop spans 14 amino acids. J was trimmed by 5 bases and V by 0 bases; bases with no gene match: 1. As DNA, the CDR3 is TGCAGTGCTAGAGAACTAGCGGGAGGCGAGACCCAGTACTTC. Translated: CSARELAGGETQYF.

This clonotype was counted between two and nine times. The chain joins TRBV7-9 to TRBJ2-3, with TRBD1 matching over 8 bases. This CDR3 comprises 14 residues. Germline trimming cut 4 bases from V and 5 bases from J; bases unmatched to any gene: 5. CDR1 and CDR2 (germline): SEHNR, FQNEAQ (reference sequence). The CDR3 here is CASSSRTGRDTQYF. The CDR3 DNA follows: TGTGCCAGCAGCTCCCGGACAGGGCGAGATACGCAGTATTTT.

This clonotype has more than one count but fewer than ten. The V call is TRBV7-8, the J call TRBJ1-5; perhaps TRBD1 as D (6 bases). The CDR3 spans 18 residues. The germline V gene has CDR1 SGHVS and CDR2 FQNEAQ. The germline V and J ends were trimmed by 4 bases and 1 base, with 20 bases remaining between them. CDR3 region: CASSYLVGGRVSNQPQHF. The CDR3 coding sequence is TGTGCCAGCAGCTACCTAGTGGGGGGCAGGGTAAGCAATCAGCCCCAGCATTTT.

This clonotype was counted a few times. The rearrangement uses TRBV18 and TRBJ2-1, with 7 bases that match TRBD1. After removal of 8 bases from V and 5 bases from J, the junction contained 6 bases not matched to a gene. This CDR3 spans 13 amino acids. Germline values: CDR1 KGHSH, CDR2 LQKENI. CDR3 sequence reads: CASSPTGNNEQFF. CDR3 DNA: TGTGCCAGCAGTCCGACAGGGAACAATGAGCAGTTCTTC.

This clonotype occurred a few times. The chain carries TRBV6-1 and TRBJ1-2; D gene unclear. The length of the CDR3 is 12 residues. V dropped 3 bases and J dropped 3 bases, with 5 bases sitting between them. Germline loops: CDR1 MNHNS, CDR2 SASEGT. Here the CDR3 reads CASSDSHYGYTF. CDR3 bases: TGTGCCAGCAGTGACTCCCACTATGGCTACACCTTC.

This clonotype was observed a handful of times. This rearrangement joins TRBV10-3 to TRBJ2-3, with D unresolved. The CDR3 has 14 residues. The germline V and J ends were trimmed by 3 bases and 2 bases, with 9 bases remaining between them. The germline V gene has CDR1 ENHRY and CDR2 SYGVKD. The CDR3 sequence is CAISDRRHTDTQYF. CDR3 nucleotides: TGTGCCATCAGTGACAGGCGGCACACAGATACGCAGTATTTT.